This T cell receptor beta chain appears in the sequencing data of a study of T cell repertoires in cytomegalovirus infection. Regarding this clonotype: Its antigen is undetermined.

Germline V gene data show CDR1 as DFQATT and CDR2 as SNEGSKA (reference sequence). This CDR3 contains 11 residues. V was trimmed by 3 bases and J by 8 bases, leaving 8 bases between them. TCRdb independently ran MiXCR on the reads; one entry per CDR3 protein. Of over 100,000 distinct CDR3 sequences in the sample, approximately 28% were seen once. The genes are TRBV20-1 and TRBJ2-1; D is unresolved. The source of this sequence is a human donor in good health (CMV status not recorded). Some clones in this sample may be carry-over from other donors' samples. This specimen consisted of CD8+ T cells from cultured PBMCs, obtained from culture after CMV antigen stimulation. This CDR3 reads CSARGIHEQFF. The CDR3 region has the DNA TGCAGTGCTAGGGGTATCCATGAGCAGTTCTTC.